This TCR beta chain was documented in a study of T cells expressing NK-cell markers. Across the study: The study sequenced eight donors, seven HCMV-seropositive and one seronegative.

Germline V gene data show CDR1 as SGHKS and CDR2 as YYEKEE (reference sequence). The CDR3 length is 16 residues. Whole-study findings and limits: Several of the donors also had these clonotypes leading their CD3+CD56-NKG2C+ fraction. Among CD8+ T cells from 5 to 7 donors, dominant NKG2C+ clonotypes accounted for roughly 1.0-8%.

Details on this clonotype: What it binds is unknown.

No DNA is given; TCRdb re-called the 5' RACE reads and lists each CDR3 protein once. The sample has 550,000 to 600,000 distinct CDR3 sequences. The genes are TRBV5-5 and TRBJ2-1; the D gene TCRdb calls, TRBD2, cannot be checked with no DNA. The specimen sequenced was blood T cells: a sorted CD56 or NKG2C T cell subset, CD4+ or CD8+ T cells, or bulk PBMC T cells (not recorded which). The clonotype comes from a man between 18 and 35 years old in good health. CDR3 amino acids: CASSLGGGTGYNEQFF.